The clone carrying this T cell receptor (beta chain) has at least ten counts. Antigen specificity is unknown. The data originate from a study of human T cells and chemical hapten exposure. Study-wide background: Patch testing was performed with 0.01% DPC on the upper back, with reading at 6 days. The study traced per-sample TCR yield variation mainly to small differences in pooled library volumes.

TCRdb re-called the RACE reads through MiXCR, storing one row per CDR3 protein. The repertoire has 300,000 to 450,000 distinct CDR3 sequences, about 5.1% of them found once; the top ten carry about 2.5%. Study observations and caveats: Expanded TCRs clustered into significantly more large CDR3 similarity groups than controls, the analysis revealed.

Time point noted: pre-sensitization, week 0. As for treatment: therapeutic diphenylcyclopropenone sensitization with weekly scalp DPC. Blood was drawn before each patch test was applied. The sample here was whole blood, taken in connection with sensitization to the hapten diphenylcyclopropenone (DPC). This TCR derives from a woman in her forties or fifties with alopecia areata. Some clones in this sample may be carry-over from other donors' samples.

The CDR3 is CASSQEGLGPEQYF. The CDR3 nucleotides read TGTGCCAGCAGCCAAGAGGGACTAGGACCCGAGCAGTACTTC. The chain recombines TRBV3-1 with TRBJ2-7; 8 bases match TRBD2. CDR1 and CDR2 from the germline V gene are LGHDT and YNNKEL (reference sequence). The trim removed 0 bases at V and 6 bases at J, leaving 4 bases unmatched. The CDR3 runs to 14 residues.